This entry lists 20 T cell receptor beta chains sequenced from one sample in a study of T-cell reconstitution after alpha-beta-depleted transplantation in children. Unique molecular identifiers were used to barcode this TCRbeta library. TCRdb reprocessed the PCR reads with MiXCR, giving one entry per CDR3 protein. The profile covers over 550,000 distinct CDR3 sequences, with under 12% appearing a single time and roughly 4% taken by the ten largest. The source was PBMCs from the stem cell graft donor, collected from the stem cell graft. These receptors came from a human donor who donated a stem cell graft to a child with acute myeloid leukemia.

This clonotype has at least ten counts. V is TRBV12-3 or TRBV12-4 and J is TRBJ2-7, with TRBD2 matching over 7 bases. After removal of 5 bases from V and 3 bases from J, the junction contained 7 bases not matched to a gene. The CDR3 contains 14 residues. For the CDR3, the DNA is TGTGCCAGCAGTCCGGGACTACGAATCTACGAGCAGTACTTC. It yields the protein CASSPGLRIYEQYF.

The chain combines TRBV5-1 with TRBJ2-1; tentatively, D is TRBD2 (7 bases). The CDR3 covers 14 residues. CDR1 is SGHRS and CDR2 is YFSETQ in the germline V gene. Trimming left V 10 bases short and J 1 base short, with 15 bases between. CDR3 DNA sequence: TGCGCCTCCGGGGGCGGGGGATCCTACAATGAGCAGTTCTTC. Protein sequence: CASGGGGSYNEQFF.

The rearrangement links TRBV19 to TRBJ2-7, with D maybe TRBD2 (6 bases). The CDR3 covers 18 residues. Trimming removed 3 bases from V and 7 bases from J, with 28 bases in between. Germline CDR1 is LNHDA and CDR2 is SQIVND (reference sequence). CDR3 bases: TGTGCCAGTAGTATTTTGACCGATGGCGGGCGGGGAATACCGGAGCAGTACTTC. Amino acid sequence: CASSILTDGGRGIPEQYF.

Comments on this clonotype: This sequence may be a read error, since a much larger clone differs from it by one base. The CDR3 is CAGRTGLNEQYF. The CDR3 DNA is TGTGCCGGCAGAACGGGACTAAACGAGCAGTACTTC. V usage is TRBV6-5 and J usage is TRBJ2-7, with 7 bases aligning to TRBD2. Germline V lookup: CDR1 MNHEY, CDR2 SVGAGI. The CDR3 totals 12 residues.

The J gene is TRBJ2-7, the V gene TRBV28, with D perhaps matching TRBD2 (6 bases). Trimming pared 2 bases from V and 4 bases from J, leaving 18 bases between. Germline CDR1 MDHEN, CDR2 SYDVKM. This CDR3 contains 16 residues. The CDR3: CASSLGDGSGMYEQYF. The CDR3 bases are TGTGCCAGCAGTTTAGGAGACGGGAGTGGGATGTACGAGCAGTACTTC.

Many counts were recorded for this clonotype. This chain uses TRBV14 with TRBJ1-1; 10 bases are a match to TRBD1. Germline V gene lookup returns CDR1 SGHDN and CDR2 FVKESK. The CDR3 has 14 amino acids. Trimming removed 3 bases from V and 5 bases from J; junction bases left unmatched: 3. The CDR3 here is CASSQRTGGTEAFF. The CDR3 bases are TGTGCCAGCAGCCAGAGGACAGGGGGTACTGAAGCTTTCTTT.

As for this clonotype: The junction differs from germline at one of its ends, possibly a read error. This chain uses TRBV9 with TRBJ2-1; D may be TRBD1 (6 bases). The germline gives CDR1 SGDLS, CDR2 YYNGEE. This CDR3 is built from 12 residues. CDR3 sequence: CASSHEQGRRVF. The CDR3 coding sequence is TGTGCCTCCTCCCATGAACAGGGAAGAAGGGTCTTC.

The chain recombines TRBV29-1 with TRBJ2-5; 8 bases map to TRBD1. Germline-derived CDR1 and CDR2 are SQVTM and ANQGSEA. J was trimmed by 4 bases and V by 8 bases; bases with no gene match: 9. CDR3 length equals 13 residues. As DNA, the CDR3 is TGCAGCCACGACAGGGGCCCCCCAGAGACCCAGTACTTC. Protein sequence: CSHDRGPPETQYF.

The chain combines TRBV5-1 with TRBJ1-1; 8 nucleotides line up with TRBD1. This CDR3 has 16 residues. J lost 3 bases, V lost 2 bases, and 9 bases had no gene match. CDR1 is SGHRS, CDR2 YFSETQ, per germline. The CDR3 DNA is TGCGCCAGCAGCTTCCGACAGGGGAGTTCGGACACTGAAGCTTTCTTT. Translating it yields CASSFRQGSSDTEAFF.

This clonotype showed up just a few times. This chain links TRBV5-1 with TRBJ2-7, with D uncertain. V gave up 0 bases and J gave up 1 base, with 8 bases separating them. The CDR3 is 14 amino acids. The V gene's germline CDR1 is SGHRS and CDR2 YFSETQ. Here the CDR3 reads CASSLEAYSYEQYF. The CDR3 region has the DNA TGCGCCAGCAGCTTGGAGGCCTATTCCTACGAGCAGTACTTC.

This clonotype was recorded at least ten times. V gene TRBV12-3 or TRBV12-4 combines with J gene TRBJ2-7, with TRBD2 matching over 7 bases. CDR3 length: 14 amino acids. The V gene end was trimmed by 9 bases and the J gene end by 3 bases; junction bases not matched to a gene: 11. In DNA, the CDR3 is TGTGCCAGTGGAATGGCTAGCGGAATCTACGAGCAGTACTTC. Protein: CASGMASGIYEQYF.

The J gene is TRBJ1-1, the V gene TRBV7-8; 8 bases are shared with TRBD1. V shed 3 bases and J 4 bases; nucleotides not matched to a gene: 4. The V gene's germline CDR1 is SGHVS and CDR2 FQNEAQ. The CDR3 contains 14 residues. The CDR3 nucleotides read TGTGCCAGCAGCTTCCAGGGGGCGTTCACTGAAGCTTTCTTT. The encoded protein is CASSFQGAFTEAFF.

The V gene is TRBV20-1, the J gene TRBJ2-5, with D possibly matching TRBD1 (6 bases). The ends were cut back, 5 bases at V and 5 bases at J, with 12 bases in the middle. This CDR3 is built from 12 residues. Germline lookup yields CDR1 DFQATT and CDR2 SNEGSKA (reference sequence). The CDR3 coding sequence is TGCAGTGCTCAGGGGAGATGGGAGACCCAGTACTTC. As protein: CSAQGRWETQYF.

This clonotype was seen a few times. The J gene is TRBJ2-1, the V gene TRBV11-2; 9 bases are a match to TRBD2. The CDR3 length is 19 residues. V was clipped by 1 base and J by 0 bases; unmatched bases: 10. From germline, CDR1 is SGHAT and CDR2 FQNNGV. CDR3: CASSLGLAGAPSSYNEQFF. Here the CDR3 DNA reads TGTGCCAGCAGCTTAGGTTTAGCGGGAGCGCCGAGCTCCTACAATGAGCAGTTCTTC.

The table lists this clonotype with many counts. The CDR3 here is CATSRRVNGQAEAFF. In nucleotides, the CDR3 is TGTGCCACCAGCAGGAGGGTCAACGGACAGGCTGAAGCTTTCTTT. The rearrangement uses TRBV15 and TRBJ1-1, with TRBD1 matching over 7 bases. The CDR3 spans 15 residues. Germline loops: CDR1 LNHNV, CDR2 YYDKDF (reference sequence). V was clipped by 3 bases and J by 6 bases; unmatched bases: 10.

Ten or more counts support this clonotype. The J gene is TRBJ1-1, the V gene TRBV6-1; tentative D call: TRBD1 (6 bases). With 5 bases removed from V and 5 bases from J, the gap between germline ends came to 12 bases. The V gene's germline CDR1 is MNHNS and CDR2 SASEGT. The length of the CDR3 is 13 residues. CDR3 region: CASSRPGVTEAFF. CDR3 DNA sequence: TGTGCCAGCAGTAGGCCAGGGGTAACTGAAGCTTTCTTT.

This clonotype appeared many times. This chain uses TRBV6-5 with TRBJ2-2, with no clear D. The CDR3 runs to 12 residues. V was clipped by 5 bases and J by 6 bases, with 7 bases between them. In germline, CDR1 is MNHEY, CDR2 SVGAGI. The CDR3 spells CASSPGPGELFF. CDR3 bases: TGTGCCAGCAGTCCCGGCCCCGGGGAGCTGTTTTTT.

In its sample, this clonotype was seen a few times. This sequence joins TRBV6-2 or TRBV6-3 and TRBJ2-7; TRBD2 agrees at 10 bases. This CDR3 has 14 residues. V shed 7 bases, J shed 4 bases, and the junction held 7 bases outside the gene matches. Per the germline V gene, CDR1 is MNHEY and CDR2 is SVGEGT. The CDR3 DNA is TGTGCCAGCAACCGGCCTAGCGGGAGATACGAGCAGTACTTC. Its protein product is CASNRPSGRYEQYF.

This clonotype was seen only a few times. This chain uses TRBV12-3 or TRBV12-4 with TRBJ2-1; 7 nucleotides agree with TRBD1. The CDR3 covers 11 residues. The CDR3 here is CAIQQGENPFF. The CDR3 nucleotides read TGTGCAATACAGCAGGGGGAAAACCCGTTCTTC.

In this sample, this clonotype turned up many times. The gene calls are TRBV7-9 and TRBJ2-7; tentatively, D is TRBD1 or TRBD2 (5 bases each). This CDR3 has 15 residues. Germline CDR1 SEHNR, CDR2 FQNEAQ (reference sequence). V lost 4 bases, J lost 2 bases, and 15 bases lay in between. Written as DNA, the CDR3 is TGTGCCAGCAGCTCCGCACCTCGGGGCCCCTACGAGCAGTACTTC. Translated, it gives CASSSAPRGPYEQYF.